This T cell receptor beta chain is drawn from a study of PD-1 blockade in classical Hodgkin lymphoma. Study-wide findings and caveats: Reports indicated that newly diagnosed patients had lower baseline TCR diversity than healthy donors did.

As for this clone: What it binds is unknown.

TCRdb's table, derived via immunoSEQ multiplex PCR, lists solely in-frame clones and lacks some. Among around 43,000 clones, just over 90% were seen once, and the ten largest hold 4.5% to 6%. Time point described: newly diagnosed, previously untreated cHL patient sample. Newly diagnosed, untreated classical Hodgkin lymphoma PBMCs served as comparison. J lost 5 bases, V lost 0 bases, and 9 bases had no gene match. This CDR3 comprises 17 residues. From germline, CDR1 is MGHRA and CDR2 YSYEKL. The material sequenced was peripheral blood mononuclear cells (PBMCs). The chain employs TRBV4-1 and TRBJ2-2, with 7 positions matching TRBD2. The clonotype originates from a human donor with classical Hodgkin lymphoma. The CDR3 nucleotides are TGCGCCAGCAGCCAAGATCGGGCGATGCGGGGGACCGGGGAGCTGTTTTTT. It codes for CASSQDRAMRGTGELFF.